The 32 T cell receptor beta chains reported below all come from one sample, sequenced in a study of siplizumab effects on memory and regulatory T cells. Sequencing was performed with immunoSEQ multiplex PCR; in TCRdb, only in-frame clones are kept and a portion is missing. This sample has tens of thousands of clones, with 80% to 90% found just once. Sequencing used Tregs sorted from blood. The receptors derive from a human donor in good health.

Here the CDR3 reads CASSLEVGYEAFF. CDR3 DNA: TGTGCCAGCAGCTTAGAGGTTGGGTATGAAGCTTTCTTT. The chain combines TRBV7-9 with TRBJ1-1; D not certain. Trimming removed 1 base from V and 7 bases from J, with 10 bases in between. This CDR3 has 13 residues. Germline assignment: CDR1 SEHNR and CDR2 FQNEAQ (reference sequence).

This clone showed up just once. The chain recombines TRBV7-9 with TRBJ2-3; 14 bases are a match to TRBD2. The germline V gene encodes CDR1 SEHNR and CDR2 FQNEAQ (reference sequence). The length of the CDR3 is 17 residues. J lost 3 bases, V lost 3 bases, and 5 bases had no gene match. CDR3 DNA sequence: TGTGCCAGCAGCTTTGGAGGGACTAGCGGGAGAACAGATACGCAGTATTTT. The encoded protein is CASSFGGTSGRTDTQYF.

The V call is TRBV5-1, the J call TRBJ2-7, with D possibly matching TRBD2 (6 bases). The CDR3 length is 15 residues. CDR1 is SGHRS, CDR2 YFSETQ, per germline. The V end lost 0 bases, the J end lost 0 bases, and 10 bases lay between the germline ends. The CDR3 sequence is CASSLAGTFSYEQYF. The CDR3 region has the DNA TGCGCCAGCAGCTTGGCCGGGACTTTCTCCTACGAGCAGTACTTC.

The chain has TRBV7-9 and TRBJ1-4; D is unclear. V shed 3 bases and J shed 7 bases, with 12 bases lying between them. This CDR3 is 14 amino acids long. Germline V gene data show CDR1 as SEHNR and CDR2 as FQNEAQ (reference sequence). CDR3 loop: CASSFGPRGEKLFF. The CDR3 nucleotides are TGTGCCAGCAGCTTCGGGCCTCGGGGTGAAAAACTGTTTTTT.

The chain uses TRBV7-6 and TRBJ2-3, with a weak D call TRBD2 (6 bases). Trimming stripped 1 base from V and 6 bases from J, with 17 bases between. Germline CDR1 and CDR2: SGHVS and FNYEAQ. This CDR3 is 16 amino acids long. The CDR3 region is CASSLVGSRGRDTQYF. The CDR3 bases are TGTGCCAGCAGCTTAGTCGGGAGTCGGGGGAGGGATACGCAGTATTTT.

The genes are TRBV5-4 and TRBJ2-7, with 7 bases identical to TRBD2. V dropped 0 bases and J dropped 0; count of bases not matched to a gene: 12. CDR1 SGHNT and CDR2 YYREEE come from the germline V gene (reference sequence). The CDR3 runs to 18 residues. The CDR3 is CASSLASAGEGISYEQYF. The DNA of the CDR3 is TGTGCCAGCAGCTTGGCGTCCGCGGGAGAGGGGATCTCCTACGAGCAGTACTTC.

J is TRBJ2-7 and V is TRBV5-6, with unresolved D. Germline assignment: CDR1 SGHDT and CDR2 YYEEEE. Trimming pared 4 bases from V and 0 bases from J, leaving 20 bases between. The CDR3 runs to 17 residues. CDR3 amino acids: CASSLGIRLLSSYEQYF. CDR3 bases: TGTGCCAGCAGCCTCGGTATCCGGCTCCTGAGCTCCTACGAGCAGTACTTC.

V gene TRBV4-3 combines with J gene TRBJ1-2, with 8 nucleotides matching TRBD1. The junction had 9 bases not matched to a gene; V was cut back by 4 bases and J by 5 bases. The V gene's germline CDR1 is LGHNA and CDR2 YSLEER. The CDR3 runs to 15 residues. The CDR3 spells CASSRIQGGEYGYTF. DNA of the CDR3: TGCGCCAGCAGCCGAATACAGGGGGGAGAATATGGCTACACCTTC.

In its sample, this clone ranks as medium-sized. The V gene is TRBV5-1, the J gene TRBJ1-2, with 8 bases lining up with TRBD1. The CDR3 is 13 residues long. The V segment lost 3 bases and the J segment 6 bases; nucleotides outside the gene matches: 4. Germline V gene lookup returns CDR1 SGHRS and CDR2 YFSETQ. The DNA for the CDR3 is TGCGCCAGCAGCTCCCAGGGGGCGCATGGCTACACCTTC. Amino acid sequence: CASSSQGAHGYTF.

The V call is TRBV29-1, the J call TRBJ2-4; D possibly corresponds to TRBD2 (6 bases). Trimming removed 0 bases at V and 7 bases at J, with 19 bases between. This CDR3 comprises 16 residues. Germline CDR1 SQVTM, CDR2 ANQGSEA. CDR3 loop: CSVEDYGFGGPNIQYF. DNA of the CDR3: TGCAGCGTTGAAGATTATGGGTTCGGAGGGCCGAACATTCAGTACTTC.

In DNA form, the CDR3 reads TGTGCCAGCAGACTGGACAGAGGCTATGGCTACACCTTC. This gives the protein CASRLDRGYGYTF. The V gene is TRBV27, the J gene TRBJ1-2; possibly TRBD1 for D (6 bases). Trimming took 6 bases from V and 4 from J, leaving 12 bases between them. The V gene's germline CDR1 is MNHEY and CDR2 SMNVEV (reference sequence). This CDR3 is built from 13 residues.

This clone was counted a single time. The gene calls are TRBV5-6 and TRBJ1-2; D not certain. This CDR3 is built from 13 residues. V lost 2 bases, J lost 2 bases, and 7 bases lay in between. Germline V gene sequence: CDR1 SGHDT, CDR2 YYEEEE. The CDR3 loop reads CASSLNGNYGYTF. The CDR3 coding sequence is TGTGCCAGCAGCTTAAACGGCAACTATGGCTACACCTTC.

This sequence joins TRBV10-3 and TRBJ2-3; TRBD1 or TRBD2 may be the D gene (5 bases each). The CDR3 length is 13 residues. Germline V CDR1 and CDR2: ENHRY, SYGVKD. V gave up 10 bases and J gave up 2 bases, with 13 bases separating them. CDR3 DNA: TGTGCCACTCGGTGGGACCCCACAGATACGCAGTATTTT. It encodes CATRWDPTDTQYF.

The genes are TRBV9 and TRBJ2-1; D not resolved. This CDR3 contains 15 residues. Germline CDR1 SGDLS, CDR2 YYNGEE. V was trimmed by 0 bases and J by 0 bases, leaving 7 bases between them. CDR3: CASSVVGSSYNEQFF. The CDR3 DNA reads TGTGCCAGCAGCGTAGTCGGAAGCTCCTACAATGAGCAGTTCTTC.

The gene calls are TRBV5-8 and TRBJ2-3, with 8 bases identical to TRBD1. The CDR3 consists of 15 residues. The germline V gene encodes CDR1 SGHTS and CDR2 YDEGEE. The ends lost 1 base at V and 3 bases at J; junction bases unmatched: 4. The CDR3 spells CASSLQGAGTDTQYF. The CDR3 DNA is TGTGCCAGCAGCTTGCAGGGGGCAGGAACAGATACGCAGTATTTT. The variable domain in full, completed from reference TRBV5-8 and TRBJ2-3, reads EAGVTQSPTHLIKTRGQQATLRCSPISGHTSVYWYQQALGLGLQFLLWYDEGEERNRGNFPPRFSGRQFPNYSSELNVNALELEDSALYLCASSLQGAGTDTQYFGPGTRLTVL.

The CDR3 DNA follows: TGTGCTAGTGGTTTGGGGAGGGAGAAGTCCTACGAGCAGTACTTC. Its protein product is CASGLGREKSYEQYF. The chain combines TRBV12-5 with TRBJ2-7; D might be TRBD2 (6 bases). The CDR3 is made up of 15 amino acids. V was trimmed by 1 base and J by 1 base, leaving 11 bases between them. The germline V gene has CDR1 LGHNT and CDR2 FRNRAP.

J is TRBJ1-4 and V is TRBV28; D uncertain. The CDR3 is made up of 14 amino acids. Trimming took 7 bases from V and 5 from J, leaving 14 bases between them. Germline assignment: CDR1 MDHEN and CDR2 SYDVKM. CDR3 nucleotide sequence: TGTGCCAGCACCCGGCCCGGGTCCAATGAAAAACTGTTTTTT. It encodes CASTRPGSNEKLFF.

Here the CDR3 reads CASSLGPSISQPQHF. The CDR3 nucleotides are TGTGCCAGCAGCTTGGGACCGTCGATCAGTCAGCCCCAGCATTTT. The chain employs TRBV7-9 and TRBJ1-5; tentatively, D is TRBD1 (5 bases). This CDR3 has 15 amino acids. The ends were cut back, 3 bases at V and 6 bases at J, with 15 bases in the middle. CDR1 and CDR2 (germline): SEHNR, FQNEAQ (reference sequence).

This rearrangement joins TRBV6-6 to TRBJ1-5; D unresolved. V was cut by 2 bases and J by 0 bases, with 11 bases left in between. The CDR3 runs 16 residues. Germline assignment: CDR1 MNHNY and CDR2 SVGAGI (reference sequence). In nucleotides, the CDR3 is TGTGCCAGCAGTTACAGGCACCTGTATAGCAATCAGCCCCAGCATTTT. Amino acid sequence: CASSYRHLYSNQPQHF.

The V gene is TRBV5-4, the J gene TRBJ2-5; D perhaps matches TRBD1 (5 bases). CDR1 and CDR2 (germline): SGHNT, YYREEE (reference sequence). V gave up 1 base and J gave up 4 bases, with 11 bases separating them. This CDR3 has 14 residues. CDR3 amino acids: CASSLQGFAETQYF. In nucleotides, the CDR3 is TGTGCCAGCAGCTTGCAGGGATTCGCAGAGACCCAGTACTTC.

The rearrangement joins TRBV5-6 to TRBJ2-5; D is unresolved. This CDR3 comprises 14 residues. The V gene's germline CDR1 is SGHDT and CDR2 YYEEEE. V lost 6 bases, J lost 6 bases, and 18 bases lay in between. The CDR3 DNA is TGTGCCAGCACTCCTAAGAGTGTCTCGCAGACCCAGTACTTC. Translated, it gives CASTPKSVSQTQYF.

This clone was seen many times. The V and J genes are TRBV27 and TRBJ1-5; the D is unclear. The CDR3 is made up of 14 amino acids. Germline lookup yields CDR1 MNHEY and CDR2 SMNVEV (reference sequence). V gave up 9 bases and J gave up 2 bases, with 14 bases separating them. The CDR3 region has the DNA TGTGCCAGAGGAGGGCACCGCGGCAATCAGCCCCAGCATTTT. Translating gives CARGGHRGNQPQHF.

This chain connects TRBV9 to TRBJ2-7; 8 positions match TRBD1. Germline assignment: CDR1 SGDLS and CDR2 YYNGEE. The CDR3 length is 15 residues. V lost 0 bases, J lost 1 base, and 3 bases stayed unmatched. The CDR3 is CASSVGQGASYEQYF. The CDR3 nucleotides read TGTGCCAGCAGCGTAGGTCAGGGGGCTTCCTACGAGCAGTACTTC. Complete variable domain (other parts from reference TRBV9 and TRBJ2-7): DSGVTQTPKHLITATGQRVTLRCSPRSGDLSVYWYQQSLDQGLQFLIQYYNGEERAKGNILERFSAQQFPDLHSELNLSSLELGDSALYFCASSVGQGASYEQYFGPGTRLTVT.

The chain is built from TRBV18 and TRBJ2-1; D perhaps matches TRBD2 (7 bases). V was cut by 6 bases and J by 1 base, with 16 bases left in between. The CDR3 is 16 residues long. Germline values: CDR1 KGHSH, CDR2 LQKENI. The CDR3 is CASSRGASISYNEQFF. The CDR3 DNA follows: TGTGCCAGCTCCCGGGGGGCTAGCATTTCCTACAATGAGCAGTTCTTC.

This chain uses TRBV7-9 with TRBJ1-1; D gene ambiguous. Germline-derived CDR1 and CDR2 are SEHNR and FQNEAQ (reference sequence). This CDR3 is built from 13 residues. Trimming removed 1 base from V and 1 base from J, with 4 bases in between. The CDR3 loop is CASSLVGNTEAFF. The CDR3 nucleotides are TGTGCCAGCAGCTTAGTAGGGAACACTGAAGCTTTCTTT.

This clone was picked up a small number of times. This chain uses TRBV7-6 with TRBJ2-2, with D possibly being TRBD2 (6 bases). Germline values: CDR1 SGHVS, CDR2 FNYEAQ. The ends were cut back, 5 bases at V and 0 bases at J, with 13 bases in the middle. This CDR3 comprises 16 residues. The CDR3 loop is CASSPTGTPNTGELFF. CDR3 bases: TGTGCCAGCAGCCCGACCGGGACTCCGAACACCGGGGAGCTGTTTTTT.

This sequence joins TRBV5-6 and TRBJ1-2; TRBD1 is a possible D gene (6 bases). Trimming shortened V by 0 bases and J by 2 bases, and 11 bases separated the two germline ends. CDR1 SGHDT and CDR2 YYEEEE come from the germline V gene. This CDR3 has 15 residues. As DNA, the CDR3 is TGTGCCAGCAGCTTGGTAGACAGGAGGAACTATGGCTACACCTTC. Amino acid sequence: CASSLVDRRNYGYTF.

The chain is built from TRBV10-1 and TRBJ2-2; D possibly corresponds to TRBD1 (5 bases). The germline V gene has CDR1 WNHNN and CDR2 SYGVQD (reference sequence). Trimming stripped 5 bases from V and 6 bases from J, with 13 bases between. The CDR3 length is 14 residues. Here the CDR3 DNA reads TGCGCCAGCAGTTGGACCCAGGGTGCCGGGGAGCTGTTTTTT. Protein: CASSWTQGAGELFF.

DNA of the CDR3: TGTGCCAGCAGTTCCTCAGGGGGCGTGTATAATTCACCCCTCCACTTT. It encodes CASSSSGGVYNSPLHF. This chain joins TRBV27 and TRBJ1-6, with TRBD1 matching over 8 bases. CDR1 is MNHEY and CDR2 is SMNVEV in the germline V gene (reference sequence). V lost 4 bases and J lost 4; bases outside the gene matches: 6. The CDR3 contains 16 residues.

The rearrangement links TRBV5-1 to TRBJ2-1, with TRBD1 matching over 9 bases. Looked up from germline, CDR1 is SGHRS and CDR2 is YFSETQ. The CDR3 runs to 13 residues. V trimming: 7 bases; J trimming: 8 bases; junction bases outside the gene matches: 7. The DNA of the CDR3 is TGCGCCAGCTGCGGGACAGGGTTTCATGAGCAGTTCTTC. It encodes CASCGTGFHEQFF.

The chain employs TRBV30 and TRBJ2-1; 8 positions agree with TRBD2. In germline, CDR1 is GTSNPN, CDR2 SVGIG (reference sequence). The CDR3 extends over 16 amino acids. Losses at the gene ends were 2 bases for V and 10 bases for J; bases not matched to a gene: 16. CDR3 sequence: CAWSFPGTRGIGEQFF. Here the CDR3 DNA reads TGTGCCTGGAGTTTTCCCGGGACTAGAGGGATAGGAGAGCAGTTCTTC.

V and J are TRBV30 and TRBJ1-1; D is perhaps TRBD1 (5 bases). With 4 bases removed from V and 1 base from J, the gap between germline ends came to 10 bases. CDR3 size: 13 residues. From germline, CDR1 is GTSNPN and CDR2 SVGIG (reference sequence). CDR3 sequence (DNA): TGTGCCTGGACCAAGGGGTGGAACACTGAAGCTTTCTTT. It codes for CAWTKGWNTEAFF.